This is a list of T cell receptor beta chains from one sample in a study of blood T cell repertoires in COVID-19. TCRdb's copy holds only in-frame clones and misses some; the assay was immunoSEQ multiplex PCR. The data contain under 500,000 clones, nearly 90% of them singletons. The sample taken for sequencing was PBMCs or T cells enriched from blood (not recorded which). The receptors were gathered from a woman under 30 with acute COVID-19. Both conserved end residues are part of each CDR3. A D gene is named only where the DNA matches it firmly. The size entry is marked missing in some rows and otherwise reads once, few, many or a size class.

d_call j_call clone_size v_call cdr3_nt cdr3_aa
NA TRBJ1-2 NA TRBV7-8 TGTGCCAGCAGCTTAGCGAGGGCAGGCAGCCACTATGGCTACACCTTC CASSLARAGSHYGYTF
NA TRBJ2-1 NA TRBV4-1 TGCGCCAGCAGCCACGGGGTAGCGCCCTCCTACAATGAGCAGTTCTTC CASSHGVAPSYNEQFF
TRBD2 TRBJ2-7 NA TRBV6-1 TGTGCCAGCAGTGAATACGGGGGACTAAACTACGAGCAGTACTTC CASSEYGGLNYEQYF
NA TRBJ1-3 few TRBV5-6 TGTGCCAGCAGATCAAAGCCCGGAAACACCATATATTTT CASRSKPGNTIYF
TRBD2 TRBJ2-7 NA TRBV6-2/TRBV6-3 TGTGCCAGCAGTTCCAAGGGCGGGGGGTATCTTACCTACGAGCAGTACTTC CASSSKGGGYLTYEQYF
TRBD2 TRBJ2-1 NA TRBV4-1 TGCGCCAGCAGCCAAAAGGGTACTAGCGGGAGGGCATATGAGCAGTTCTTC CASSQKGTSGRAYEQFF
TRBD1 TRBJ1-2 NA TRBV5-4 TGTGCCAGCAGCTCCTTGGCCAGGGACAGCTATGGCTACACCTTC CASSSLARDSYGYTF
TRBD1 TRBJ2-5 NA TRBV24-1 TGTGCCACCAGTGATAACAGGGGGCAGGAGACCCAGTACTTC CATSDNRGQETQYF
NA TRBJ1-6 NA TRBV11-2 TGTGCCAGCAGCTTAGCATTGACTTTAAATTCACCCCTCCACTTT CASSLALTLNSPLHF
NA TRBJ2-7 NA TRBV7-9 TGTGCCAGCAGCTTAGTAGGGGTGGGGGAGCAGTACTTC CASSLVGVGEQYF
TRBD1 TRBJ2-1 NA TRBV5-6 TGTGCCAGCAGCCCCGGGACAGGGGGAAGGGAGCAGTTCTTC CASSPGTGGREQFF
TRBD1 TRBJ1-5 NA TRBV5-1 TGCGCCAGCAGCCCGGGAGCAGGGACAGAAAATCAGCCCCAGCATTTT CASSPGAGTENQPQHF
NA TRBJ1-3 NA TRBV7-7 TGTGCTAGCAGCCGAGGTCCCGGGTACGGAAACACCATATATTTT CASSRGPGYGNTIYF
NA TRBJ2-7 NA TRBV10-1 TGCGCCAGCAGTGAGTTAAAAGGACAGTCCTACGAGCAGTACTTC CASSELKGQSYEQYF
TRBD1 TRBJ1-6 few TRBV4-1 TGCGCCAGCAGCCAAGAATCGGAATACAGGGGGGATTCACCCCTCCACTTT CASSQESEYRGDSPLHF
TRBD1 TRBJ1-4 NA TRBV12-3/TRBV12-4 TGTGCCAGCGGAGGGGGCGGTGTTGAAAAACTGTTTTTT CASGGGGVEKLFF
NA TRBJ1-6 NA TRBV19 TGTGCCACCAAGGTCGCAGGAGGAGATTCACCCCTCCACTTT CATKVAGGDSPLHF
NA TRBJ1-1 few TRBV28 TGTGCCAGCATGTATACAGGGACTGAAGCTTTCTTT CASMYTGTEAFF
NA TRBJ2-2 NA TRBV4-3 TGCGCCAGCAGCCAAGAACTAAACACCGGGGAGCTGTTTTTT CASSQELNTGELFF
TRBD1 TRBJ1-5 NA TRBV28 TGTGCCAGCAGTTCCCCGGGACAGGGGTCCTATCAGCCCCAGCATTTT CASSSPGQGSYQPQHF
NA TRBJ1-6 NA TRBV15 TGTGCCACCAGCAGAGATTTGAACGGCGGAGGAAATAATTCACCCCTCCACTTT CATSRDLNGGGNNSPLHF
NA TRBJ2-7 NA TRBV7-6 TGTGCCAGCAGCTGGGGGGGGGCAGGGAGCGCCTACGAGCAGTACTTC CASSWGGAGSAYEQYF